This T cell receptor beta chain is from a study of blood T cell repertoires in COVID-19. This clone was counted once. This CDR3 spans 13 amino acids. CDR1 LNHNV and CDR2 YYDKDF come from the germline V gene (reference sequence). V shed 5 bases and J 2 bases; nucleotides not matched to a gene: 1. TCRdb keeps only in-frame clones here, not all; method: immunoSEQ multiplex PCR. The sample has approximately 500,000 clones; around 89% are singletons. The TCR originated in a woman in her 40s who had recovered from COVID-19. The sequencing input was PBMCs or T cells enriched from blood (not recorded which). The chain combines TRBV15 with TRBJ2-5, with TRBD1 matching over 8 bases. CDR3 sequence reads: CATSRTGQETQYF. DNA for the CDR3: TGTGCCACCAGCCGGACAGGGCAAGAGACCCAGTACTTC.